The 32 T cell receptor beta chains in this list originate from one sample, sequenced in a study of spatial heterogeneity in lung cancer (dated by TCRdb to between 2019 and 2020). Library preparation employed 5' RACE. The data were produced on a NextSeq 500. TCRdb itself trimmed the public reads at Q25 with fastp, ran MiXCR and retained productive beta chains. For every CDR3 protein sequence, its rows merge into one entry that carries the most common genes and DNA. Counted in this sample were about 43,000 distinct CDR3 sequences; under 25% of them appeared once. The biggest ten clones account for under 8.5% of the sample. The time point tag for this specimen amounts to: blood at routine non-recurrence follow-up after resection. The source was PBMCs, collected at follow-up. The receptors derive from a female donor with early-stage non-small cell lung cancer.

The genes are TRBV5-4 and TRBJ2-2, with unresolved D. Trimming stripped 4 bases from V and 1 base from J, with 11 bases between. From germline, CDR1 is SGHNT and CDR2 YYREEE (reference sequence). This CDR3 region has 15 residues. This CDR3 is CASSLSRVNTGELFF. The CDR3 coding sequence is TGTGCCAGCAGCCTCTCTAGAGTGAACACCGGGGAGCTGTTTTTT.

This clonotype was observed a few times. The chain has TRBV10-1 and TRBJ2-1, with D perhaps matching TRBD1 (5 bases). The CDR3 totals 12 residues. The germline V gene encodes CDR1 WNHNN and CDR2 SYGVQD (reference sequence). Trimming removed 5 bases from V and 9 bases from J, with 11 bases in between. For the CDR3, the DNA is TGCGCCAGCAGTTTTTGGGGCGGTGAGCAGTTCTTC. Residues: CASSFWGGEQFF.

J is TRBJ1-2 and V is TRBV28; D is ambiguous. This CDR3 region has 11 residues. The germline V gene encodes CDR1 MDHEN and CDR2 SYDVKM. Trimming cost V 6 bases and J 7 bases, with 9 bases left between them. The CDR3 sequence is CASSYNTGYTF. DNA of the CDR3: TGTGCCAGCAGCTATAACACTGGCTACACCTTC.

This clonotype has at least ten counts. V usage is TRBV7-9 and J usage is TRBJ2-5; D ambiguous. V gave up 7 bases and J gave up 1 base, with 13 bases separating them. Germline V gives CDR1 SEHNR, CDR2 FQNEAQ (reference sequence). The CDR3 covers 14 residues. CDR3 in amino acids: CASTQRLFQETQYF. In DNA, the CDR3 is TGTGCCAGCACTCAACGCCTTTTCCAAGAGACCCAGTACTTC.

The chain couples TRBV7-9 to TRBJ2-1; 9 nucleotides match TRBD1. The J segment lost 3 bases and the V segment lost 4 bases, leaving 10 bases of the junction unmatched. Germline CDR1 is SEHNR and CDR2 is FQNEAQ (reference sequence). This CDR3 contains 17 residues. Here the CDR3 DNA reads TGTGCCAGCAGCTCGCCGCTACAGGGGGCAAACTACAATGAGCAGTTCTTC. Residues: CASSSPLQGANYNEQFF.

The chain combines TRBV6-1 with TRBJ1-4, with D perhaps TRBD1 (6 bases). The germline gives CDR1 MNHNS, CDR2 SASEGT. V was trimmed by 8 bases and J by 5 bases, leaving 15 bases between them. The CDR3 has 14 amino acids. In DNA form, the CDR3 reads TGTGCCAGCCGGGGGCGGACCATGAATGAAAAACTGTTTTTT. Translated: CASRGRTMNEKLFF.

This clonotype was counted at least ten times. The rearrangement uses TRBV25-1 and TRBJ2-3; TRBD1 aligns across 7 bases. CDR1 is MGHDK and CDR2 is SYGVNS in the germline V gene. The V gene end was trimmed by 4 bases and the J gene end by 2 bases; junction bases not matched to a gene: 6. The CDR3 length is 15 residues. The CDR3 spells CASSVQGSPTDTQYF. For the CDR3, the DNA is TGTGCCAGCAGTGTACAGGGGAGTCCCACAGATACGCAGTATTTT.

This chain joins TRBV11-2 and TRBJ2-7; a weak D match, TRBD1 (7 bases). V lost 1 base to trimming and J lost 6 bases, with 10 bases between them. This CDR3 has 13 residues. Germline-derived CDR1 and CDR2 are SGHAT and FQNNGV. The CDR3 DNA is TGTGCCAGCAGCTTAGGGCAGGGGGGCGAGCAGTACTTC. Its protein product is CASSLGQGGEQYF.

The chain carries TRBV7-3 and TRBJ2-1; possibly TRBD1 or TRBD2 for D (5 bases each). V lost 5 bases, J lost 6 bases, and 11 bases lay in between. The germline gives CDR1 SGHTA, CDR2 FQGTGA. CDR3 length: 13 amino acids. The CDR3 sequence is CASSKGTRNEQFF. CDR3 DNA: TGTGCCAGCAGCAAGGGGACCCGCAATGAGCAGTTCTTC.

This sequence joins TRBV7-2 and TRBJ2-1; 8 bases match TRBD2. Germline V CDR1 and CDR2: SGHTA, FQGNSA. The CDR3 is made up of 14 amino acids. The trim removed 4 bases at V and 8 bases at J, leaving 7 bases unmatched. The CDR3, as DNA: TGTGCCAGCAGCTCCGGGACTAGATTCTATGAGCAGTTCTTC. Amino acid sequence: CASSSGTRFYEQFF. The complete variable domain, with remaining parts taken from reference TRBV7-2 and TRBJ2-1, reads GAGVSQSPSNKVTEKGKDVELRCDPISGHTALYWYRQSLGQGLEFLIYFQGNSAPDKSGLPSDRFSAERTGGSVSTLTIQRTQQEDSAVYLCASSSGTRFYEQFFGPGTRLTVL.

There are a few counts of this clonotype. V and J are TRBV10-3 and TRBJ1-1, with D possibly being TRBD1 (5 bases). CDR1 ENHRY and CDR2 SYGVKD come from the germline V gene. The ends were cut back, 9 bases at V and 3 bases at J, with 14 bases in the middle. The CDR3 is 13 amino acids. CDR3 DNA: TGTGCCATGCAGGGAGGAATAGACACTGAAGCTTTCTTT. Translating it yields CAMQGGIDTEAFF.

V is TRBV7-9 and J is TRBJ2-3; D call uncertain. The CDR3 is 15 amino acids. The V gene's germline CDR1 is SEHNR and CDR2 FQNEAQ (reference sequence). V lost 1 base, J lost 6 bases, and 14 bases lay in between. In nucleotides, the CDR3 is TGTGCCAGCAGCTTAGATGAATTGGCGGAGGATACGCAGTATTTT. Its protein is CASSLDELAEDTQYF.

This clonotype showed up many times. CDR3 residues: CASTNRWGEKLFF. The CDR3 bases are TGTGCCAGCACAAACAGGTGGGGTGAAAAACTGTTTTTT. V and J are TRBV2 and TRBJ1-4; D is perhaps TRBD1 (5 bases). From germline, CDR1 is SNHLY and CDR2 FYNNEI. This CDR3 comprises 13 residues. V was clipped by 7 bases and J by 7 bases, with 13 bases between them.

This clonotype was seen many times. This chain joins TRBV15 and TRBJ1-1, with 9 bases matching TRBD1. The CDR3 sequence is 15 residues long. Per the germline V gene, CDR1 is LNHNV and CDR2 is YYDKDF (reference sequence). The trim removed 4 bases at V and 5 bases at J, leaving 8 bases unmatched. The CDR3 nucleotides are TGTGCCACCAGCATCACAGGGGGCGGAGGGACTGAAGCTTTCTTT. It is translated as CATSITGGGGTEAFF.

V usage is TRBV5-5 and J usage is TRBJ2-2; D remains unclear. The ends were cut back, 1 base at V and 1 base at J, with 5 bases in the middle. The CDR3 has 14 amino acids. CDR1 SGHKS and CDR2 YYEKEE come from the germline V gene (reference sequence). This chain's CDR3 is CASSLPGNTGELFF. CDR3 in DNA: TGTGCCAGCAGCTTGCCAGGGAACACCGGGGAGCTGTTTTTT.

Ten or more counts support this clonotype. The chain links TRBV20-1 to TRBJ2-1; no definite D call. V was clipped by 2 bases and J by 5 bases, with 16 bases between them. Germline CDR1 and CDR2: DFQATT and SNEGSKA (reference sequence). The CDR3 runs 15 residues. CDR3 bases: TGCAGTGCTAGATCCCAAATCCCTACCAACAATGAGCAGTTCTTC. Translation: CSARSQIPTNNEQFF.

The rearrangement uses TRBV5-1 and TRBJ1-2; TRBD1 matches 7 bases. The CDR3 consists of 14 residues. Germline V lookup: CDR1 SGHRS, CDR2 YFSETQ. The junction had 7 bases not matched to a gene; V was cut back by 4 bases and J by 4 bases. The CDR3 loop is CASSLTGPVYGYTF. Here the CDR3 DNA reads TGCGCCAGCAGCCTGACAGGGCCCGTCTATGGCTACACCTTC.

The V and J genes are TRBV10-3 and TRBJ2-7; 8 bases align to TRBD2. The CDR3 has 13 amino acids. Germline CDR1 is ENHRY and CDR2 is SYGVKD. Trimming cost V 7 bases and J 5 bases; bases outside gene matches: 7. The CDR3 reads CAIKGLAGNEQYF. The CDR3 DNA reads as TGTGCCATCAAAGGGCTAGCGGGTAACGAGCAGTACTTC.

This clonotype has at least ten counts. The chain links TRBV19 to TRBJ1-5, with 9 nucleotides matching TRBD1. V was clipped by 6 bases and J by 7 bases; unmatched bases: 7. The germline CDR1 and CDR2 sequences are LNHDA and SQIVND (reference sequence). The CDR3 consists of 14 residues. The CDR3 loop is CASRGTGGFQPQHF. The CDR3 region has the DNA TGTGCCAGTAGGGGAACAGGGGGCTTCCAGCCCCAGCATTTT.

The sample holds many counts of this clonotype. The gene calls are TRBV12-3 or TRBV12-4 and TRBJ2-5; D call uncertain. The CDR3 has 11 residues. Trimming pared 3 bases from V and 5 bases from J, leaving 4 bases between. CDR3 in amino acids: CASSFLETQYF. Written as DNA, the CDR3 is TGTGCCAGCAGTTTCTTGGAGACCCAGTACTTC.

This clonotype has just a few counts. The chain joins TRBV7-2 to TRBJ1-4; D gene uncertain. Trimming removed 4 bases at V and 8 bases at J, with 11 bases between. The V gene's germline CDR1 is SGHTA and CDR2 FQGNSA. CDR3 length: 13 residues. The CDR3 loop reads CASSYSGREKLFF. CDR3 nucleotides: TGTGCCAGCAGCTACTCTGGGCGGGAAAAACTGTTTTTT.

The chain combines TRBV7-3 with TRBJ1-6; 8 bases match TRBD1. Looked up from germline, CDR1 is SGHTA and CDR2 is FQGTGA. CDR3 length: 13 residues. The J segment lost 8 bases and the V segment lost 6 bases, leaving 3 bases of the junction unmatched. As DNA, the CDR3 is TGTGCCAGCAGTTCACAGGGGGATTCACCCCTCCACTTT. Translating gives CASSSQGDSPLHF.

In DNA, the CDR3 is TGTGCCAGCAGTTTTGGACAGGGGGCCGAGCAGTTCTTC. Protein product: CASSFGQGAEQFF. This chain uses TRBV6-6 with TRBJ2-1; 11 bases agree with TRBD1. There are 13 residues in the CDR3. Germline-derived CDR1 and CDR2 are MNHNY and SVGAGI (reference sequence). J was trimmed by 10 bases and V by 4 bases; bases with no gene match: 3.

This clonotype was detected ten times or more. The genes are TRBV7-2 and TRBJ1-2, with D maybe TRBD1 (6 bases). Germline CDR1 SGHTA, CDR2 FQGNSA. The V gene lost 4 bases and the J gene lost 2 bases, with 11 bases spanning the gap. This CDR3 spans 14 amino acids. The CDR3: CASSYRTDNYGYTF. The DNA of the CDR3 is TGTGCCAGCAGCTACCGGACAGACAACTATGGCTACACCTTC.

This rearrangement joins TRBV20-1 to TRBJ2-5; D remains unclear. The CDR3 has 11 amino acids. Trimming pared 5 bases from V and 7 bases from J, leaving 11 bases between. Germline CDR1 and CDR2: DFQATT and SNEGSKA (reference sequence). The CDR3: CSAPFLGTQYF. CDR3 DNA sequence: TGCAGTGCTCCATTTTTGGGGACCCAGTACTTC.

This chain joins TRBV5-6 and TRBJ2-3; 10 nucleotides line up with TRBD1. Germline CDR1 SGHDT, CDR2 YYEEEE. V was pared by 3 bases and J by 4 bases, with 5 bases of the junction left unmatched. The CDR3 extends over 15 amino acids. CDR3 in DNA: TGTGCCAGCAGCTCCGGGACAGGGGAAGCAGATACGCAGTATTTT. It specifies CASSSGTGEADTQYF. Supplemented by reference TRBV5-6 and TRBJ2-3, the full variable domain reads DAGVTQSPTHLIKTRGQQVTLRCSPKSGHDTVSWYQQALGQGPQFIFQYYEEEERQRGNFPDRFSGHQFPNYSSELNVNALLLGDSALYLCASSSGTGEADTQYFGPGTRLTVL.

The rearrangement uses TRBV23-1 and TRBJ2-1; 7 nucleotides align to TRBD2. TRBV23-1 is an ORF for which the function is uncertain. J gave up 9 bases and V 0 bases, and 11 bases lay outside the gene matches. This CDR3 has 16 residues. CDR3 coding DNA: TGCGCCAGCAGTCAATCGGACCGTGGTGGGAGGGTTGAGCAGTTCTTC. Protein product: CASSQSDRGGRVEQFF.

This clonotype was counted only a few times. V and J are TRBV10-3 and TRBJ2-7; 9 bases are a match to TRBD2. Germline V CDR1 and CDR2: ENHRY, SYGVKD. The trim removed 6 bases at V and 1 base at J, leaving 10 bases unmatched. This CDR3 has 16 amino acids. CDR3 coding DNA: TGTGCCATCAGCTCTGATAGCGGGAGAAGGTCCTACGAGCAGTACTTC. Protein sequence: CAISSDSGRRSYEQYF.

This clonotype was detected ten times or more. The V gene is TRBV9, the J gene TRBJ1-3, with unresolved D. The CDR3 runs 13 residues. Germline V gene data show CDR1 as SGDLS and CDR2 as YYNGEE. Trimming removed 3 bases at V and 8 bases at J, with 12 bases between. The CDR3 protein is CASSGPGSDTIYF. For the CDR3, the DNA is TGTGCCAGCAGCGGACCCGGGTCAGACACCATATATTTT.

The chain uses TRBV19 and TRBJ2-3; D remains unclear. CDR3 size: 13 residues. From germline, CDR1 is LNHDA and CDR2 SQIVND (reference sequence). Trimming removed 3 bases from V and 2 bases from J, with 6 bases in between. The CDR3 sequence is CASSIEYTDTQYF. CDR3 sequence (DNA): TGTGCCAGTAGTATCGAATACACAGATACGCAGTATTTT.

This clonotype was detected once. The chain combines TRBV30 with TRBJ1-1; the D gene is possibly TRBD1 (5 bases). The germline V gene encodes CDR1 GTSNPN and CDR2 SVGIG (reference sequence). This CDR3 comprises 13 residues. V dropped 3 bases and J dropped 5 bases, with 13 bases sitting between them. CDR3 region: CAWRAGTGTEAFF. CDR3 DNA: TGTGCCTGGAGAGCTGGGACGGGAACTGAAGCTTTCTTT. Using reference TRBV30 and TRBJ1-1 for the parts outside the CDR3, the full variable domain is SQTIHQWPATLVQPVGSPLSLECTVEGTSNPNLYWYRQAAGRGLQLLFYSVGIGQISSEVPQNLSASRPQDRQFILSSKKLLLSDSGFYLCAWRAGTGTEAFFGQGTRLTVV.

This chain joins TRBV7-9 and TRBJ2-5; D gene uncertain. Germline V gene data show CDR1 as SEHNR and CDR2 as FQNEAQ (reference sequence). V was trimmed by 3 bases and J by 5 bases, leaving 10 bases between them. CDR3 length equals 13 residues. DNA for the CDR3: TGTGCCAGCAGCTTTTCAGGTCTCGAGACCCAGTACTTC. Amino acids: CASSFSGLETQYF.